This TCR beta chain was captured in a study of blood T cell repertoires in COVID-19. Whole-study context: In each case, the material was cDNA or gDNA derived from T cells, B-cell-depleted T cells, or PBMCs.

CDR3 length: 14 amino acids. The trim removed 8 bases at V and 1 base at J, leaving 2 bases unmatched. From germline, CDR1 is MDHEN and CDR2 SYDVKM. Only a few counts were recorded for this clone. Original analysis: Reference gene primer amplification in the assay estimated nucleated cell counts. TCRdb's copy holds only in-frame clones and misses some; the assay was immunoSEQ multiplex PCR. V and J calls and clone size are copied from that table; D and trimming were computed from the DNA. The sample has about 230,000 clones, around 84% seen once. The chain is built from TRBV28 and TRBJ1-5; TRBD1 matches at 10 bases. The sequence was obtained from a man aged 35 to 55 with acute or convalescent COVID-19. Sequencing was performed on peripheral blood. The CDR3 region is CASRDRGSNQPQHF. In DNA form, the CDR3 reads TGTGCCAGCCGGGACAGGGGAAGCAATCAGCCCCAGCATTTT.